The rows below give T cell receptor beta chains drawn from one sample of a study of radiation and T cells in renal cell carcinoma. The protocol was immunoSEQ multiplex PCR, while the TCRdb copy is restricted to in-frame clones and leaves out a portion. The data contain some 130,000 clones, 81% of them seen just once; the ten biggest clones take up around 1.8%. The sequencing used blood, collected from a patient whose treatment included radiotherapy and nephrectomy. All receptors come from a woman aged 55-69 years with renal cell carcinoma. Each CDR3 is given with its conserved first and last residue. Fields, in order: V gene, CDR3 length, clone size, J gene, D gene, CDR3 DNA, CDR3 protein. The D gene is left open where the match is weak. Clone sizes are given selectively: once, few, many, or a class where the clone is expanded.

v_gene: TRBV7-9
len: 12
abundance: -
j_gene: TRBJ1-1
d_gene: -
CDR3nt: TGTGCCAGCAGCAAGGACGGTAATGAAGCTTTCTTT
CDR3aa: CASSKDGNEAFF

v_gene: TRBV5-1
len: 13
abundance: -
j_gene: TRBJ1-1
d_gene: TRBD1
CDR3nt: TGCGCCAGCAGCGCAACAGGGGGCACTGAAGCTTTCTTT
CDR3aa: CASSATGGTEAFF

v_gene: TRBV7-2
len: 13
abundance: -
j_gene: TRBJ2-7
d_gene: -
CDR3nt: TGTGCCAGCGCAAGGGCAGGGAATTACGAGCAGTACTTC
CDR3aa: CASARAGNYEQYF

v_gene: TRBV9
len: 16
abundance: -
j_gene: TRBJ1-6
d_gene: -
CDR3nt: TGTGCCAGCAGTCCTTTTGGACAGATTGATAATTCACCCCTCCACTTT
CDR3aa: CASSPFGQIDNSPLHF

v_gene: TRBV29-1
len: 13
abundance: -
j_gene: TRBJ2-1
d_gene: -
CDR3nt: TGCAGCGTTGCTTCCAGGGGAGGAGCTGAGCAGTTCTTC
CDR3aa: CSVASRGGAEQFF

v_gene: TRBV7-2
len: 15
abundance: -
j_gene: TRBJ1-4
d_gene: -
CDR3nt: TGTGCCAGCAGCCCAAGGGCAGGATTTAATGAAAAACTGTTTTTT
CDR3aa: CASSPRAGFNEKLFF

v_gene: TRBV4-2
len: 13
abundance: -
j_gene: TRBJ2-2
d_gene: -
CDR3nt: TGTGCCAGCAGCCGGGGTGACACCGGGGAGCTGTTTTTT
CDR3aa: CASSRGDTGELFF

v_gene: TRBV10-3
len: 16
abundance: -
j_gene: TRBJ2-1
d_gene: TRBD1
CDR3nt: TGTGCCATCAGAACGACAGGGATAGGATCCTACAATGAGCAGTTCTTC
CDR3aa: CAIRTTGIGSYNEQFF

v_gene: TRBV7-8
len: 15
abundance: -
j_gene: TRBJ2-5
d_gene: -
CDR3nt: TGTGCCAGCAGCCCCCCCGCCGGAGGCCAAGAGACCCAGTACTTC
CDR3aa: CASSPPAGGQETQYF

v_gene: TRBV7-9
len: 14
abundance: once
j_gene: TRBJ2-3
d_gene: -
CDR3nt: TGTGCCAGCAGCTCAATAGGGGGGACAGATACGCAGTATTTT
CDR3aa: CASSSIGGTDTQYF

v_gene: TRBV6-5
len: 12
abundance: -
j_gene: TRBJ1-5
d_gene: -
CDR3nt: TGTGCCAGCAGTCTACGGGACACTCCCCAGCATTTT
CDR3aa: CASSLRDTPQHF

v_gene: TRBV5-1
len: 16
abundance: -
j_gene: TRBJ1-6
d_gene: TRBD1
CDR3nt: TGCGCCAGCAGCTTGGTCCGGGACAGCTATAATTCACCCCTCCACTTT
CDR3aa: CASSLVRDSYNSPLHF

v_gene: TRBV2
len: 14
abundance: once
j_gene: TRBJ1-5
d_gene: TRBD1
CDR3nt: TGTGCCAGCAGTCCGGACAGGGATTATCAGCCCCAGCATTTT
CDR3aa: CASSPDRDYQPQHF

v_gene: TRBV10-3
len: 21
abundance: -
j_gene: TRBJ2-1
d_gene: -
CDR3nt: TGTGCCATGATGACTTGGACAGGGGGTCCGGGACTAGCGGTTAGCTACAATGAGCAGTTCTTC
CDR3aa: CAMMTWTGGPGLAVSYNEQFF

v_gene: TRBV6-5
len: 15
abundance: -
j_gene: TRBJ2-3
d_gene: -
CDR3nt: TGTGCCAGCAGTCCCAGCGACTCCAGCACAGATACGCAGTATTTT
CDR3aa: CASSPSDSSTDTQYF

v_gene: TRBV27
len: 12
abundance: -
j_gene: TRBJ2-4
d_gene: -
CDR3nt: TGTGCCAGCAGTGATTTACTGGGGATTCAGTACTTC
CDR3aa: CASSDLLGIQYF

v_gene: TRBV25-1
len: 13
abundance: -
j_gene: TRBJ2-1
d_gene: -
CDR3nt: TGTGCCAGCAGTCGGTCATCTACAAGTGAGCAGTTCTTC
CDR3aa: CASSRSSTSEQFF

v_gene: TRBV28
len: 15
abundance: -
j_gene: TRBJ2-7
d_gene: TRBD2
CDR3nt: TGTGCCAGCAGTTTTAAAGGGGACTATCTCCACGAGCAGTACTTC
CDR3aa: CASSFKGDYLHEQYF

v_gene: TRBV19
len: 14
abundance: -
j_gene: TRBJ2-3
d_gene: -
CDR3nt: TGTGCCAGTAGCCACCCAGTTGGCACAGATACGCAGTATTTT
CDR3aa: CASSHPVGTDTQYF

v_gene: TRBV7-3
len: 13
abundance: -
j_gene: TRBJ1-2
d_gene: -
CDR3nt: TGTGCCAGCAGCCCAGACAGGTCCTATGGCTACACCTTC
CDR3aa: CASSPDRSYGYTF

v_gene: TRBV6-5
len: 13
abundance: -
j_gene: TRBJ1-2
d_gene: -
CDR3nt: TGTGCCAGCAGTCCCAGTGAGGTCTATGGCTACACCTTC
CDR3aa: CASSPSEVYGYTF

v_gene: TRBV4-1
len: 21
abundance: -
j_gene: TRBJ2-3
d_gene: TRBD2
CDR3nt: TGCGCCAGCAGCCAAGATCAGGGTAGCGGGGGGATTATTTCTAGCACAGATACGCAGTATTTT
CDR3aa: CASSQDQGSGGIISSTDTQYF